Below are 7 T cell receptor beta chains sequenced from a single sample in a study of cytomegalovirus exposure and HLA in healthy donors. Amplification used 60 Vbeta primers and 13 Jbeta primers. Method: immunoSEQ multiplex PCR; TCRdb's copy keeps in-frame clones and lacks some. This table holds around 210,000 clones, roughly 84% found once. Specimen: PBMCs. The receptors originated from a girl aged 2-10 years in good health and CMV-seronegative.

The chain combines TRBV14 with TRBJ1-1, with TRBD1 matching 10 bases. The V gene's germline CDR1 is SGHDN and CDR2 FVKESK. V lost 0 bases and J lost 1; bases outside the gene matches: 8. This CDR3 is built from 18 residues. The CDR3 DNA reads as TGTGCCAGCAGCCAAGATCTATTGACAGGGGGCGCGAACACTGAAGCTTTCTTT. It codes for CASSQDLLTGGANTEAFF.

J is TRBJ2-2 and V is TRBV7-3, with D uncertain. The CDR3 consists of 15 residues. V shed 2 bases and J shed 0 bases, with 7 bases lying between them. The germline V gene has CDR1 SGHTA and CDR2 FQGTGA. Here the CDR3 reads CASSLSASNTGELFF. CDR3 nucleotide sequence: TGTGCCAGCAGCTTATCCGCGTCGAACACCGGGGAGCTGTTTTTT. The full variable domain, rest sourced from reference TRBV7-3 and TRBJ2-2, is GAGVSQTPSNKVTEKGKYVELRCDPISGHTALYWYRQSLGQGPEFLIYFQGTGAADDSGLPNDRFFAVRPEGSVSTLKIQRTERGDSAVYLCASSLSASNTGELFFGEGSRLTVL.

The chain has TRBV10-2 and TRBJ2-5; TRBD2 matches at 11 bases. Germline CDR1 and CDR2: WSHSY and SAAADI. The CDR3 loop spans 17 amino acids. The V gene end was trimmed by 3 bases and the J gene end by 4 bases; junction bases not matched to a gene: 10. CDR3 loop: CASSDLQLAGGGETQYF. CDR3 bases: TGCGCCAGCAGTGATTTACAGCTAGCGGGAGGAGGAGAGACCCAGTACTTC.

This clone was observed a handful of times. The J gene is TRBJ1-1, the V gene TRBV9, with 8 bases identical to TRBD1. Germline lookup yields CDR1 SGDLS and CDR2 YYNGEE. J was trimmed by 0 bases and V by 4 bases; bases with no gene match: 11. This CDR3 has 17 amino acids. CDR3: CASSPWTGWGMNTEAFF. As DNA, the CDR3 is TGTGCCAGCAGCCCCTGGACAGGGTGGGGAATGAACACTGAAGCTTTCTTT.

The rearrangement joins TRBV11-3 to TRBJ2-2; unclear D gene. This CDR3 spans 13 amino acids. Germline V gene lookup returns CDR1 SGHNT and CDR2 YENEEA. The V end lost 1 base, the J end lost 5 bases, and 5 bases lay between the germline ends. In nucleotides, the CDR3 is TGTGCCAGCAGCTTAGGAGTTACCGGGGAGCTGTTTTTT. Translation gives CASSLGVTGELFF.

The V gene is TRBV7-2, the J gene TRBJ1-2; D unresolved. The V end was cut by 5 bases, the J end by 4 bases, with 14 bases between. This CDR3 region has 14 residues. The germline V gene encodes CDR1 SGHTA and CDR2 FQGNSA. CDR3 residues: CASSKGGPSYGYTF. CDR3 DNA: TGTGCCAGCAGCAAGGGAGGACCTTCCTATGGCTACACCTTC.

The V gene is TRBV6-5, the J gene TRBJ1-2; a possible D gene is TRBD1 (6 bases). The CDR3 has 13 amino acids. Between the trimmed V and J ends, which lost 7 bases and 5 bases, there was a span of 14 bases. Looked up from germline, CDR1 is MNHEY and CDR2 is SVGAGI. As DNA, the CDR3 is TGTGCCAGCACTAAAGGGGGTGTATATGGCTACACCTTC. This gives the protein CASTKGGVYGYTF.